These T cell receptor beta chains were read from a single sample in a study of shared clonotypes between healthy human individuals. Measured with immunoSEQ multiplex PCR; TCRdb has only the in-frame clones, and not every one. In the table there are roughly 2 million clones, over 85% of which are singletons. The sequenced sample consisted of naive CD4+ T cells sorted from blood. Receptors originate from a man younger than 30 in good health. CDR3s include the opening cysteine and the closing phenylalanine or tryptophan. A D gene is named only where the DNA matches it firmly.

CDR3 length: 14; J gene: TRBJ1-6; V gene: TRBV30; D gene: TRBD1; CDR3 protein: CAWSVDRGSSPLHF
CDR3 length: 14; J gene: TRBJ1-2; V gene: TRBV2; D gene: .; CDR3 protein: CASTGEGLGYGYTF
CDR3 length: 12; J gene: TRBJ2-7; V gene: TRBV30; D gene: .; CDR3 protein: CAWRFGGLEQYF
CDR3 length: 13; J gene: TRBJ2-5; V gene: TRBV30; D gene: .; CDR3 protein: CAWSRPNQETQYF
CDR3 length: 15; J gene: TRBJ2-7; V gene: TRBV19; D gene: .; CDR3 protein: CATSPARDTIYEQYF
CDR3 length: 12; J gene: TRBJ2-7; V gene: TRBV2; D gene: .; CDR3 protein: CASRGTNWPGYF
CDR3 length: 16; J gene: TRBJ1-1; V gene: TRBV10-3; D gene: .; CDR3 protein: CAISESQSLSRTEAFF
CDR3 length: 15; J gene: TRBJ1-4; V gene: TRBV9; D gene: .; CDR3 protein: CASSAEGGTNEKLFF
CDR3 length: 16; J gene: TRBJ2-1; V gene: TRBV4-3; D gene: TRBD2; CDR3 protein: CASSQGYSGRASEQFF
CDR3 length: 16; J gene: TRBJ2-6; V gene: TRBV2; D gene: .; CDR3 protein: CASSPDGVSGANVLTF
CDR3 length: 16; J gene: TRBJ2-4; V gene: TRBV5-1; D gene: TRBD1; CDR3 protein: CASSLGEDRVQNIQYF
CDR3 length: 17; J gene: TRBJ1-4; V gene: TRBV4-1; D gene: .; CDR3 protein: CASSQDIVRGGGEKLFF
CDR3 length: 17; J gene: TRBJ1-4; V gene: TRBV5-1; D gene: TRBD1; CDR3 protein: CASSFRTGGAGNEKLFF
CDR3 length: 14; J gene: TRBJ2-7; V gene: TRBV5-1; D gene: .; CDR3 protein: CASSWGGENGEQYF
CDR3 length: 17; J gene: TRBJ2-1; V gene: TRBV28; D gene: .; CDR3 protein: CASSAYGTTSSYNEQFF
CDR3 length: 14; J gene: TRBJ2-1; V gene: TRBV29-1; D gene: TRBD2; CDR3 protein: CSVAGLQGYNEQFF
CDR3 length: 15; J gene: TRBJ2-7; V gene: TRBV7-2; D gene: TRBD2; CDR3 protein: CASTPTAGGPYEQYF
CDR3 length: 14; J gene: TRBJ2-7; V gene: TRBV6-5; D gene: TRBD1; CDR3 protein: CASSGGQLWYEQYF
CDR3 length: 16; J gene: TRBJ2-1; V gene: TRBV11-2; D gene: .; CDR3 protein: CASSLGGSLGYNEQFF
CDR3 length: 14; J gene: TRBJ2-7; V gene: TRBV5-1; D gene: .; CDR3 protein: CASSSTWGSYEQYF
CDR3 length: 17; J gene: TRBJ2-1; V gene: TRBV9; D gene: TRBD1; CDR3 protein: CASSIRDRGSPYNEQFF
CDR3 length: 15; J gene: TRBJ2-2; V gene: TRBV7-3; D gene: .; CDR3 protein: CASSKGPLNTGELFF
CDR3 length: 15; J gene: TRBJ1-6; V gene: TRBV5-4; D gene: TRBD1; CDR3 protein: CASSPDRDRVSALHF
CDR3 length: 12; J gene: TRBJ2-3; V gene: TRBV2; D gene: .; CDR3 protein: CASTGGTDTQYF
CDR3 length: 13; J gene: TRBJ2-1; V gene: TRBV10-3; D gene: .; CDR3 protein: CATSRESYNEQFF
CDR3 length: 13; J gene: TRBJ1-2; V gene: TRBV28; D gene: TRBD1; CDR3 protein: CASSPDRAHGYTF
CDR3 length: 13; J gene: TRBJ1-1; V gene: TRBV6-1; D gene: .; CDR3 protein: CASSEVANTEAFF
CDR3 length: 13; J gene: TRBJ1-2; V gene: TRBV14; D gene: .; CDR3 protein: CASSLHGDYGYTF
CDR3 length: 15; J gene: TRBJ2-4; V gene: TRBV7-9; D gene: .; CDR3 protein: CASSSKAEALNIQYF
CDR3 length: 17; J gene: TRBJ1-3; V gene: TRBV5-1; D gene: .; CDR3 protein: CASSLASATDSGNTIYF
CDR3 length: 16; J gene: TRBJ2-7; V gene: TRBV10-3; D gene: TRBD2; CDR3 protein: CAIGGTGGSGSYEQYF
CDR3 length: 14; J gene: TRBJ1-5; V gene: TRBV30; D gene: .; CDR3 protein: CAWSGAGSNQPQHF
CDR3 length: 13; J gene: TRBJ2-3; V gene: TRBV29-1; D gene: .; CDR3 protein: CSVQDTRTDTQYF
CDR3 length: 14; J gene: TRBJ1-5; V gene: TRBV30; D gene: .; CDR3 protein: CAWSVGRGNQPQHF
CDR3 length: 15; J gene: TRBJ1-4; V gene: TRBV7-9; D gene: .; CDR3 protein: CASSRDGSTNEKLFF
CDR3 length: 15; J gene: TRBJ1-3; V gene: TRBV7-2; D gene: .; CDR3 protein: CASSKFGGSGNTIYF
CDR3 length: 15; J gene: TRBJ2-5; V gene: TRBV7-6; D gene: TRBD2; CDR3 protein: CASSYPSGGRETQYF
CDR3 length: 13; J gene: TRBJ1-1; V gene: TRBV28; D gene: .; CDR3 protein: CASVGVMNTEAFF
CDR3 length: 15; J gene: TRBJ2-1; V gene: TRBV19; D gene: TRBD1; CDR3 protein: CASSLRDRDLNEQFF